These 19 T cell receptor beta chains were all obtained from the same sample, sequenced in a study of blood T cell repertoires in COVID-19. Libraries were prepared by immunoSEQ multiplex PCR; TCRdb keeps only in-frame clonotypes and omits some of them. Of fewer than 250,000 clones in the sample, around 83% were seen once. The sample comprised peripheral blood. The receptors were gathered from a man aged 50 to 59 with active or convalescent COVID-19.

The genes are TRBV30 and TRBJ1-1; D gene ambiguous. CDR1 is GTSNPN, CDR2 SVGIG, per germline (reference sequence). The germline V and J ends were trimmed by 2 bases and 4 bases, with 11 bases remaining between them. The CDR3 loop spans 13 amino acids. CDR3: CAWSIMTGTEAFF. The CDR3 DNA reads TGTGCCTGGAGTATAATGACTGGCACTGAAGCTTTCTTT. The whole variable domain, remainder taken from reference TRBV30 and TRBJ1-1, is SQTIHQWPATLVQPVGSPLSLECTVEGTSNPNLYWYRQAAGRGLQLLFYSVGIGQISSEVPQNLSASRPQDRQFILSSKKLLLSDSGFYLCAWSIMTGTEAFFGQGTRLTVV.

The chain uses TRBV5-6 and TRBJ1-2, with 8 bases matching TRBD1. V lost 2 bases, J lost 4 bases, and 1 base stayed unmatched. Germline V gene lookup returns CDR1 SGHDT and CDR2 YYEEEE. The CDR3 extends over 13 amino acids. CDR3 sequence: CASSFTGGYGYTF. The CDR3, as DNA: TGTGCCAGCAGCTTTACAGGGGGCTATGGCTACACCTTC. Filled out from reference TRBV5-6 and TRBJ1-2, the complete variable domain reads DAGVTQSPTHLIKTRGQQVTLRCSPKSGHDTVSWYQQALGQGPQFIFQYYEEEERQRGNFPDRFSGHQFPNYSSELNVNALLLGDSALYLCASSFTGGYGYTFGSGTRLTVV.

V usage is TRBV7-2 and J usage is TRBJ1-2; 8 bases agree with TRBD1. Germline CDR1 is SGHTA and CDR2 is FQGNSA. The CDR3 contains 16 residues. J was trimmed by 3 bases and V by 1 base; bases with no gene match: 7. The CDR3 nucleotides are TGTGCCAGCAGCTTAGGCAGGGGGCGGGTAGACTATGGCTACACCTTC. Translated: CASSLGRGRVDYGYTF.

V usage is TRBV18 and J usage is TRBJ2-7; D is perhaps TRBD1 (5 bases). Germline V CDR1 and CDR2: KGHSH, LQKENI. The CDR3 spans 17 residues. Trimming took off 2 bases at V and 0 bases at J, with 17 bases between the two ends. In nucleotides, the CDR3 is TGTGCCAGCTCACCAAGTAAGAGTGGACAAGGCTCCTACGAGCAGTACTTC. Amino acids: CASSPSKSGQGSYEQYF.

The chain links TRBV4-3 to TRBJ2-3; tentatively, D is TRBD2 (5 bases). The CDR3 length is 16 residues. The germline V gene has CDR1 LGHNA and CDR2 YSLEER. The germline V and J ends were trimmed by 1 base and 6 bases, with 17 bases remaining between them. The CDR3 sequence: CASSQVVGLAVDTQYF. The CDR3 nucleotides read TGCGCCAGCAGCCAAGTTGTGGGTCTAGCCGTTGATACGCAGTATTTT.

V gene TRBV9 combines with J gene TRBJ1-1; a weak D match, TRBD1 (5 bases). CDR1 is SGDLS and CDR2 is YYNGEE in the germline V gene. The CDR3 runs 13 residues. The V gene lost 4 bases and the J gene lost 5 bases, with 12 bases spanning the gap. The CDR3 bases are TGTGCCAGCAGCCCATGGGGGAGGACTGAAGCTTTCTTT. It is translated as CASSPWGRTEAFF.

This chain uses TRBV10-1 with TRBJ1-1; 7 nucleotides align to TRBD1. Germline-derived CDR1 and CDR2 are WNHNN and SYGVQD (reference sequence). The CDR3 covers 12 residues. J was trimmed by 11 bases and V by 3 bases; bases with no gene match: 6. The CDR3 sequence: CASSDLQGPAFF. CDR3 DNA sequence: TGCGCCAGCAGTGACCTACAGGGGCCGGCTTTCTTT.

The chain uses TRBV12-5 and TRBJ1-1, with 9 bases aligning to TRBD1. CDR1 and CDR2 (germline): LGHNT, FRNRAP. V was pared by 1 base and J by 0 bases, with 9 bases of the junction left unmatched. This CDR3 has 18 amino acids. Here the CDR3 DNA reads TGTGCTAGTGGTTTGGAATGGGACAGGGCTGAAATGAACACTGAAGCTTTCTTT. Translated, it gives CASGLEWDRAEMNTEAFF. The full variable domain, rest sourced from reference TRBV12-5 and TRBJ1-1, is DARVTQTPRHKVTEMGQEVTMRCQPILGHNTVFWYRQTMMQGLELLAYFRNRAPLDDSGMPKDRFSAEMPDATLATLKIQPSEPRDSAVYFCASGLEWDRAEMNTEAFFGQGTRLTVV.

The V call is TRBV2, the J call TRBJ1-2, with D possibly being TRBD1 (6 bases). V was cut by 11 bases and J by 10 bases, with 29 bases left in between. Germline V gene lookup returns CDR1 SNHLY and CDR2 FYNNEI. This CDR3 contains 15 residues. The CDR3 DNA reads TGTGCCGGCCAGCCCGGGGGGGCCGTGAACCCCTTCTACACCTTC. Amino acid sequence: CAGQPGGAVNPFYTF.

The rearrangement joins TRBV3-1 (or the pseudogene TRBV3-2) to TRBJ2-1; TRBD2 agrees at 7 bases. Germline-derived CDR1 and CDR2 are LGHDT and YNNKEL (reference sequence). The CDR3 runs to 14 residues. Trimming at V came to 0 bases and at J to 9 bases, leaving 5 bases not matched to a gene. The DNA of the CDR3 is TGTGCCAGCAGCCAAGATCGAACGGGGGGTGAGCAGTTCTTC. Amino acids: CASSQDRTGGEQFF.

This sequence joins TRBV11-2 and TRBJ1-2; 7 bases match TRBD1. CDR1 is SGHAT and CDR2 is FQNNGV in the germline V gene. Losses at the gene ends were 3 bases for V and 1 base for J; bases not matched to a gene: 8. This CDR3 contains 16 residues. CDR3 region: CASSFTGTEINYGYTF. The CDR3 nucleotides read TGTGCCAGCAGCTTTACCGGGACAGAGATTAACTATGGCTACACCTTC.

J is TRBJ2-7 and V is TRBV3-1 (or the pseudogene TRBV3-2); D gene unclear. The V and J ends lost 5 bases and 5 bases respectively, with 16 bases between them. Per germline, CDR1 LGHDT and CDR2 YNNKEL (reference sequence). The CDR3 is made up of 14 amino acids. CDR3 protein: CASSYRNPVDEQYF. The DNA of the CDR3 is TGTGCCAGCAGCTACCGAAACCCAGTGGACGAGCAGTACTTC.

The chain couples TRBV24-1 to TRBJ2-1; 7 bases match TRBD1. The V gene end was trimmed by 4 bases and the J gene end by 2 bases; junction bases not matched to a gene: 4. The length of the CDR3 is 15 residues. The V gene's germline CDR1 is KGHDR and CDR2 SFDVKD. CDR3 DNA sequence: TGTGCCACCAGTGACCCGACAGGGACCTACAATGAGCAGTTCTTC. It codes for CATSDPTGTYNEQFF.

This chain connects TRBV9 to TRBJ2-5; D perhaps matches TRBD2 (5 bases). V was pared by 2 bases and J by 9 bases, with 17 bases between. CDR1 SGDLS and CDR2 YYNGEE come from the germline V gene. The CDR3 is made up of 14 amino acids. The CDR3 nucleotides read TGTGCCAGCAGCGTTTCTGGCGGGTCAAAGTCCCAGTACTTC. Its protein is CASSVSGGSKSQYF. Supplemented by reference TRBV9 and TRBJ2-5, the full variable domain reads DSGVTQTPKHLITATGQRVTLRCSPRSGDLSVYWYQQSLDQGLQFLIQYYNGEERAKGNILERFSAQQFPDLHSELNLSSLELGDSALYFCASSVSGGSKSQYFGPGTRLLVL.

This clone came up once. The CDR3 here is CASSYSSGESNEKLFF. CDR3 bases: TGTGCCAGCAGTTACTCCTCGGGGGAGTCCAATGAAAAACTGTTTTTT. The chain links TRBV6-2 or TRBV6-3 to TRBJ1-4; the D gene is possibly TRBD1 (5 bases). The germline CDR1 and CDR2 sequences are MNHEY and SVGEGT. Trimming cost V 0 bases and J 5 bases, with 13 bases left between them. This CDR3 has 16 residues.

The chain combines TRBV19 with TRBJ2-1; 7 bases are a match to TRBD2. Germline CDR1 is LNHDA and CDR2 is SQIVND (reference sequence). The CDR3 is made up of 14 amino acids. Unmatched junction bases numbered 10, after V lost 5 bases and J lost 9 bases. Here the CDR3 DNA reads TGTGCCAGTAGTGACGGGACTAAGGCGGTTGAGCAGTTCTTC. Its translation: CASSDGTKAVEQFF.

This chain joins TRBV9 and TRBJ1-1, with D possibly TRBD1 on 6 matching bases. The CDR3 runs 15 residues. V lost 4 bases and J 2 bases, leaving 15 bases between the germline ends. Germline V gives CDR1 SGDLS, CDR2 YYNGEE. In DNA form, the CDR3 reads TGTGCCAGCAGCACAAATCCAGGGGTCAACACTGAAGCTTTCTTT. This sequence encodes CASSTNPGVNTEAFF.

The gene calls are TRBV23-1 and TRBJ1-2; 8 positions match TRBD1. TRBV23-1 is an open reading frame whose function is uncertain. V shed 6 bases and J 8 bases; nucleotides not matched to a gene: 14. The CDR3 is made up of 15 amino acids. CDR3 sequence (DNA): TGCGCCAGCAGCCGAACGCAGGACAGGGCTTACGGCTACACCTTC. Translated: CASSRTQDRAYGYTF.

The V and J genes are TRBV29-1 and TRBJ1-2, with D possibly matching TRBD1 (6 bases). V gave up 6 bases and J gave up 8 bases, with 16 bases separating them. Germline CDR1 and CDR2: SQVTM and ANQGSEA. CDR3 length equals 12 residues. CDR3: CSVGGGGGGYTF. In DNA, the CDR3 is TGCAGCGTGGGAGGCGGGGGCGGAGGCTACACCTTC.